The TCR beta chain under discussion was sequenced for a study of blood T cells in healthy people across ages. Overall study: About one barcoded TCR beta cDNA was captured per two T cells.

General study findings and limits: Leaving the PBMCs unsorted stopped any conclusive comparison of naive versus antigen-experienced cells.

Turning to this clonotype: As yet, its antigen is unknown. At one boundary the junction diverges from the germline segment, which might be a read error.

The length of the CDR3 is 14 residues. CDR1 and CDR2 from the germline V gene are SGHRS and YFSETQ. Next came a second PCR, run for about 7 to 12 cycles, which used a sample-barcoded 5' primer along with a J-beta primer mix. In TCRdb, the 5' RACE reads were re-called with MiXCR into one record per CDR3 protein. The data show roughly 550,000 distinct CDR3 sequences, 24% seen once. These data are also associated with another study on T cells of mothers and their children.

The receptor comes from a boy aged 10-17 years in good health. The sample taken for sequencing was blood. The V gene is TRBV5-1, the J gene TRBJ2-7; D perhaps matches TRBD1 (5 bases). CDR3 in amino acids: CASSLGQSSYKQYF. In DNA form, the CDR3 reads TGCGCCAGCAGCTTGGGACAGTCCTCCTACAAGCAGTACTTC.